This entry concerns a single T cell receptor beta chain. Trimming cost V 6 bases and J 0 bases, with 15 bases left between them. This CDR3 has 15 amino acids. Germline CDR1 is SQVTM and CDR2 is ANQGSEA. The time point was: patch test 2, 6 weeks after DPC sensitization. The treatment: therapeutic diphenylcyclopropenone sensitization with weekly scalp DPC. These data are taken from a study of human T cells and chemical hapten exposure. Study at large: Each week of the approximately 23-week study, patients had diphenylcyclopropenone applied to the scalp.

TCRdb re-derived calls from the RACE reads in MiXCR, one entry per CDR3 protein. Seen here are some 88,000 distinct CDR3 sequences, roughly 11% observed once, and the top ten hold about 2%. The chain links TRBV29-1 to TRBJ2-1; D may be TRBD2 (6 bases). Material: whole blood, obtained in connection with sensitization to the hapten diphenylcyclopropenone (DPC). This TCR derives from a man aged 40-49 years with alopecia areata. Some clones in this sample may be carry-over from other donors' samples. The CDR3 nucleotides read TGCAGCGTGAGCCCGGGCGGGGTCTCCTACAATGAGCAGTTCTTC. Protein sequence: CSVSPGGVSYNEQFF.